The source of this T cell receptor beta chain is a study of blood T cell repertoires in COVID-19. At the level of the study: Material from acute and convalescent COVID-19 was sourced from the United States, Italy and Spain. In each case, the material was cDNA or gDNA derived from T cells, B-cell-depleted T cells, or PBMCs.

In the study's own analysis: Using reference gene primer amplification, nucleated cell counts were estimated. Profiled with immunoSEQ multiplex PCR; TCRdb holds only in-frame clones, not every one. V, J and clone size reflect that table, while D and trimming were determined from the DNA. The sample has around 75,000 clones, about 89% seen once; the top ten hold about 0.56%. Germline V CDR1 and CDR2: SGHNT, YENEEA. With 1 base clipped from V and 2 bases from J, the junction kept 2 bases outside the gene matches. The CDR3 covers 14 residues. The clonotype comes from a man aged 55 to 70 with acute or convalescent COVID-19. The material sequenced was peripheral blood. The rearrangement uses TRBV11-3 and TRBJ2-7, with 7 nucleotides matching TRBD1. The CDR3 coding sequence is TGTGCCAGCAGCTTAGGGACAGGTCCCTACGAGCAGTACTTC. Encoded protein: CASSLGTGPYEQYF. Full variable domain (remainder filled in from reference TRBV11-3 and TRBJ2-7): EAGVVQSPRYKIIEKKQPVAFWCNPISGHNTLYWYLQNLGQGPELLIRYENEEAVDDSQLPKDRFSAERLKGVDSTLKIQPAELGDSAVYLCASSLGTGPYEQYFGPGTRLTVT.